These T cell receptor beta chains were read from a single sample in a study of shared clonotypes between healthy human individuals. This table comes from immunoSEQ multiplex PCR, and its TCRdb copy is limited to in-frame clones, with some not included. The sample consists of 550,000 to 700,000 clones, 60% to 75% of them appearing once. Material for sequencing was memory CD4+ T cells sorted from blood. The receptors were gathered from a woman aged 25 to 39 in good health. Both conserved end residues are part of each CDR3. D genes are given only for firm matches. A row's size may be missing; if present it is once, few, many or a size class.

size: -; V: TRBV5-1; J: TRBJ1-3; D: -; DNA: TGCGCCAGCAGCTTGGGATCGGGGGGTCCTGGAAACACCATATATTTT; CDR3: CASSLGSGGPGNTIYF
size: -; V: TRBV5-8; J: TRBJ2-2; D: -; DNA: TGTGCCAGCAGACGGAAGACAGTGAACACCGGGGAGCTGTTTTTT; CDR3: CASRRKTVNTGELFF
size: -; V: TRBV28; J: TRBJ2-5; D: TRBD2; DNA: TGTGCCAGCAGTCCTCCCCCGGGACTAGCGGGAGGAGAGACCCAGTACTTC; CDR3: CASSPPPGLAGGETQYF
size: few; V: TRBV6-1; J: TRBJ1-4; D: -; DNA: TGTGCCAGCAAGAGAACTCGTAATGAAAAACTGTTTTTT; CDR3: CASKRTRNEKLFF
size: many; V: TRBV4-1; J: TRBJ1-4; D: TRBD1; DNA: TGCGCCAGCAGCGCCGGACAGGGTTCGGTAACTAATGAAAAACTGTTTTTT; CDR3: CASSAGQGSVTNEKLFF
size: few; V: TRBV6-1; J: TRBJ1-1; D: -; DNA: TGTGCCAGCGGAGGACAGATGAACACTGAAGCTTTCTTT; CDR3: CASGGQMNTEAFF
size: few; V: TRBV19; J: TRBJ1-2; D: TRBD1; DNA: TGTGCCAGTAGTATCTCGACAGGGAACGACTATGGCTACACCTTC; CDR3: CASSISTGNDYGYTF
size: few; V: TRBV4-1; J: TRBJ2-7; D: -; DNA: TGCGCCAGCAGCCAAGTGGGAGGAGGGTTCCTCTCCTACGAGCAGTACTTC; CDR3: CASSQVGGGFLSYEQYF
size: once; V: TRBV2; J: TRBJ2-3; D: -; DNA: TGTGCCACCCGCTCTGGGGATACGCAGTATTTT; CDR3: CATRSGDTQYF
size: -; V: TRBV29-1; J: TRBJ1-2; D: -; DNA: TGCAGCGTTGAGGAGGGCTACACCTTC; CDR3: CSVEEGYTF
size: -; V: TRBV28; J: TRBJ1-2; D: -; DNA: TGTGCCAGCGGCGAGATAGGAGACGGGGATGAGAACTATGGCTACACCTTC; CDR3: CASGEIGDGDENYGYTF
size: -; V: TRBV5-1; J: TRBJ2-3; D: -; DNA: TGCGCCAGCAGCTATCCGACTAGCACAGATACGCAGTATTTT; CDR3: CASSYPTSTDTQYF
size: -; V: TRBV5-8; J: TRBJ2-7; D: TRBD2; DNA: TGTGCCAGCAGCGGGAGGGGCATTAGGGACGAGCAGTACTTC; CDR3: CASSGRGIRDEQYF
size: few; V: TRBV7-3; J: TRBJ2-5; D: -; DNA: TGTGCCAGCAGCTTAATCGACTACAGAACCCCACAAGAGACCCAGTACTTC; CDR3: CASSLIDYRTPQETQYF
size: -; V: TRBV27; J: TRBJ2-1; D: -; DNA: TGTGCCAGCAGTCCCCCCCCCGCGAGCAATGAGCAGTTCTTC; CDR3: CASSPPPASNEQFF
size: -; V: TRBV6-5; J: TRBJ2-1; D: -; DNA: TGTGCCAGCCTACCGGGACCATCAAACAATGAGCAGTTCTTC; CDR3: CASLPGPSNNEQFF
size: -; V: TRBV5-1; J: TRBJ2-5; D: TRBD1; DNA: TGCGCCAGCAGCTTGGGGCCGACAGGGGTAGAGACCCAGTACTTC; CDR3: CASSLGPTGVETQYF
size: -; V: TRBV7-9; J: TRBJ1-3; D: -; DNA: TGTGCCAGCAGCTCTGGGGGGCACGGAAACACCATATATTTT; CDR3: CASSSGGHGNTIYF
size: -; V: TRBV10-1; J: TRBJ2-5; D: -; DNA: TGCGCCAGCAGTCCCGACTGGGAGTTAGGGGAGACCCAGTACTTC; CDR3: CASSPDWELGETQYF
size: -; V: TRBV6-6; J: TRBJ2-3; D: -; DNA: TGTGCCAGCAGTAAGCCCAGCTCAGAAAGCACAGATACGCAGTATTTT; CDR3: CASSKPSSESTDTQYF
size: -; V: TRBV10-1; J: TRBJ2-4; D: -; DNA: TGCGCCAGCAGTGAGATCGGGAAGCCCATTCAGTACTTC; CDR3: CASSEIGKPIQYF
size: few; V: TRBV5-6; J: TRBJ2-7; D: -; DNA: TGTGCCAGCAGCTTGAGGAGGGGGACCTCCTACGAGCAGTACTTC; CDR3: CASSLRRGTSYEQYF
size: many; V: TRBV6-1; J: TRBJ2-7; D: -; DNA: TGTGCCAGCAGTCGAGGGACCTGGGGCTCCTACGAGCAGTACTTC; CDR3: CASSRGTWGSYEQYF
size: few; V: TRBV4-1; J: TRBJ1-2; D: -; DNA: TGCGCCAGCAGCCAACCTCTCCCCAAACATGGCTACACCTTC; CDR3: CASSQPLPKHGYTF
size: -; V: TRBV2; J: TRBJ2-6; D: -; DNA: TGTGCCAGCAGTGATTATGTGGGGCCTACCTCTGGGGCCAACGTCCTGACTTTC; CDR3: CASSDYVGPTSGANVLTF
size: -; V: TRBV27; J: TRBJ2-7; D: -; DNA: TGTGCCAGCAGTTCGGGCTACGAGCAGTACTTC; CDR3: CASSSGYEQYF
size: -; V: TRBV6-1; J: TRBJ2-7; D: -; DNA: TGTGCCAGCAGTGAAGCGTGGCAGGGTGGAGAGCAGTACTTC; CDR3: CASSEAWQGGEQYF
size: -; V: TRBV4-2; J: TRBJ2-7; D: TRBD2; DNA: TGTGCCAGCAGCCAAGAGACGACTCCTAGCGGGAGTATCAACGAGCAGTACTTC; CDR3: CASSQETTPSGSINEQYF
size: few; V: TRBV6-5; J: TRBJ1-2; D: TRBD1; DNA: TGTGCCAGCAGTTTTTCAGGGGGTAACTATGGCTACACCTTC; CDR3: CASSFSGGNYGYTF
size: -; V: TRBV18; J: TRBJ1-1; D: -; DNA: TGTGCCAGCTCACCGGGGGTCGGGGACACTGAAGCTTTCTTT; CDR3: CASSPGVGDTEAFF
size: once; V: TRBV5-1; J: TRBJ2-2; D: TRBD2; DNA: TGCGCCAGCAAGGTAGCGGGCAGCACCGGGGAGCTGTTTTTT; CDR3: CASKVAGSTGELFF
size: -; V: TRBV7-8; J: TRBJ2-3; D: TRBD2; DNA: TGTGCCAGCAGATTAGCGGGAGGAGATACGCAGTATTTT; CDR3: CASRLAGGDTQYF
size: -; V: TRBV11-3; J: TRBJ2-3; D: -; DNA: TGTGCCAGCAGCCGGACAGACGATACGCAGTATTTT; CDR3: CASSRTDDTQYF
size: -; V: TRBV30; J: TRBJ1-4; D: -; DNA: TGTGCCTGGAGTGCCAACTTGGAAAAACTGTTTTTT; CDR3: CAWSANLEKLFF
size: -; V: TRBV19; J: TRBJ1-2; D: TRBD1; DNA: TGTGCCAGTAGTATCGCTGGGACAGGGGCGTATGGCTACACCTTC; CDR3: CASSIAGTGAYGYTF
size: -; V: TRBV5-1; J: TRBJ2-5; D: -; DNA: TGCGCCAGCAGCCCCCTACTTGACGGAGAGCAGTACTTC; CDR3: CASSPLLDGEQYF
size: -; V: TRBV6-6; J: TRBJ1-5; D: -; DNA: TGTGCCAGCAGTCCCCGACGCGGCAATCAGCCCCAGCATTTT; CDR3: CASSPRRGNQPQHF
size: -; V: TRBV19; J: TRBJ1-2; D: -; DNA: TGTGCCAGTAGTATCGCAGACATCCCCTATGGCTACACCTTC; CDR3: CASSIADIPYGYTF
size: -; V: TRBV28; J: TRBJ2-4; D: -; DNA: TGTGCCAGCAGTACTAGACAGTATCTAGCCAAAAACATTCAGTACTTC; CDR3: CASSTRQYLAKNIQYF
size: -; V: TRBV14; J: TRBJ1-2; D: -; DNA: TGTGCCAGCAGCCCCCTCGGGGTCAGGGGACGTGGCTACACCTTC; CDR3: CASSPLGVRGRGYTF
size: -; V: TRBV7-8; J: TRBJ1-2; D: -; DNA: TGTGCCAGCAGCCCCAGGGTCAGCCGAAACTATGGCTACACCTTC; CDR3: CASSPRVSRNYGYTF
size: -; V: TRBV5-5; J: TRBJ2-5; D: -; DNA: TGTGCCAGCAGCTTGACTAGCCTCTACCAAGAGACCCAGTACTTC; CDR3: CASSLTSLYQETQYF
size: few; V: TRBV5-8; J: TRBJ2-5; D: -; DNA: TGTGCCAGCAGCTTGTTGGCGAGGCGGGAGACCCAGTACTTC; CDR3: CASSLLARRETQYF
size: -; V: TRBV6-1; J: TRBJ1-2; D: -; DNA: TGTGCCAGCCGGGACACAAAAGGCGGTGGCTACACCTTC; CDR3: CASRDTKGGGYTF
size: once; V: TRBV5-1; J: TRBJ2-7; D: -; DNA: TGCGCCAGCAGCTTGGGGGCAGGGGTCTACGAGCAGTACTTC; CDR3: CASSLGAGVYEQYF
size: -; V: TRBV6-6; J: TRBJ2-5; D: TRBD2; DNA: TGTGCCAGCGCTTTCGCGGGAGTGTGGGAGACCCAGTACTTC; CDR3: CASAFAGVWETQYF
size: -; V: TRBV19; J: TRBJ1-2; D: -; DNA: TGTGCCAGTAATGGCGTCAACCCCTATGGCTACACCTTC; CDR3: CASNGVNPYGYTF
size: few; V: TRBV29-1; J: TRBJ1-4; D: TRBD1; DNA: TGCAGCGTTTCCAGGGGGCTAGATGAAAAACTGTTTTTT; CDR3: CSVSRGLDEKLFF
size: -; V: TRBV27; J: TRBJ1-5; D: -; DNA: TGTGCCAGCAGTTCCTCTGGTGGCAATCAGCCCCAGCATTTT; CDR3: CASSSSGGNQPQHF
size: few; V: TRBV6-1; J: TRBJ2-7; D: TRBD2; DNA: TGTGCCAGCAGTGAATTCCCTCCCCGTACTAGCGGGAGTACCTACGAGCAGTACTTC; CDR3: CASSEFPPRTSGSTYEQYF
size: few; V: TRBV28; J: TRBJ1-1; D: TRBD1; DNA: TGTGCCAGCAGTCGGGGACAGGGTCTATACACTGAAGCTTTCTTT; CDR3: CASSRGQGLYTEAFF
size: -; V: TRBV5-1; J: TRBJ2-5; D: TRBD2; DNA: TGCGCCAGCAGCTTGACAGCGGGAGTGCCGGAGACCCAGTACTTC; CDR3: CASSLTAGVPETQYF
size: many; V: TRBV28; J: TRBJ2-3; D: -; DNA: TGTGCCAGCAGTTTTGATGGAATGGATACGCAGTATTTT; CDR3: CASSFDGMDTQYF
size: -; V: TRBV19; J: TRBJ2-7; D: TRBD2; DNA: TGTGCCAGTAGTTCCCGCCGGACTAGCGGTTACGAGCAGTACTTC; CDR3: CASSSRRTSGYEQYF
size: -; V: TRBV5-1; J: TRBJ1-1; D: -; DNA: TGCGCCAGCAGCCGAGGCGGGGGAAACACTGAAGCTTTCTTT; CDR3: CASSRGGGNTEAFF
size: few; V: TRBV11-2; J: TRBJ2-1; D: TRBD2; DNA: TGTGCCAGCAGCGTAGGACCGACGGGACGGGAGGTAGGTAACAATGAGCAGTTCTTC; CDR3: CASSVGPTGREVGNNEQFF
size: -; V: TRBV2; J: TRBJ2-4; D: TRBD1; DNA: TGTGCCAGCCGGAGGGGACAGGGTGACATTCAGTACTTC; CDR3: CASRRGQGDIQYF
size: -; V: TRBV7-9; J: TRBJ2-3; D: -; DNA: TGTGCCAGCAGCCAAGACCCTAGCACAGATACGCAGTATTTT; CDR3: CASSQDPSTDTQYF
size: -; V: TRBV6-5; J: TRBJ1-1; D: -; DNA: TGTGCCAGCAATGGACGGTTGAACACTGAAGCTTTCTTT; CDR3: CASNGRLNTEAFF